This T cell receptor (beta chain) was identified in a study of shared clonotypes between healthy human individuals. Across the whole study: A donor's plate count was three for CD4 naive and three for CD4 memory; CD8 naive had two and CD8 memory one.

V was pared by 2 bases and J by 6 bases, with 16 bases between. Germline values: CDR1 MNHEY, CDR2 SVGAGI. This CDR3 has 16 residues. Naive CD8 cells lacked CD45RO and underwent positive selection for CCR7, leaving out terminally differentiated effector memory CD45RA+ cells. Using immunoSEQ multiplex PCR, the repertoire was profiled, and TCRdb retains in-frame clones only, with some absent. This repertoire shows about 590,000 clones, roughly 96% found once; its top ten account for 0.09% to 0.13%. The origin of this receptor is a woman in her twenties or thirties in good health. The chain links TRBV6-5 to TRBJ2-2; perhaps D is TRBD1 or TRBD2 (5 bases each). Sample: naive CD8+ T cells sorted from blood. In DNA, the CDR3 is TGTGCCAGCAGTTACCTAGGGGCAGGGACGTCCGGGGAGCTGTTTTTT. It yields the protein CASSYLGAGTSGELFF.